These T cell receptor beta chains were read from a single sample in a study of identical twins. TCRdb re-analysed the 5' RACE reads in MiXCR, keeping a single row per CDR3 protein. The sample contains 200,000 to 250,000 distinct CDR3 sequences, over 5% of which appear only once. The sample also formed part of further work on T cells expressing NK-cell markers.

Sequencing input: CD8+ T cells sorted from blood. These receptors all come from a woman aged 18 to 35 in good health. Each CDR3 is given without its conserved first and last residue.

>TRBV4-3|TRBJ2-1
ASSQLYGSRSDEQF
>TRBV7-9|TRBJ2-5
ASTSRGETQY
>TRBV13|TRBJ2-2
ASSPPGANTGELF
>TRBV24-1|TRBJ2-3
ATSDGTSAQY
>TRBV6-1|TRBJ2-1
ASRVAGGDSVEQF
>TRBV7-2|TRBJ2-3
ASSPVAYSTDTQY
>TRBV4-1|TRBJ2-3
ASRRRGYSRDTQY
>TRBV12-3/TRBV12-4|TRBJ1-1
ASRHRTSETEAF
>TRBV20-1|TRBJ1-1
SARGEIETEAF
>TRBV3-1|TRBJ2-7
ASSPGAETPYEQY
>TRBV5-6|TRBJ2-1
ASSGLGGGYNEQF